The clone carrying this T cell receptor beta chain was picked up many times. Antigen: not known. Per the germline V gene, CDR1 is MNHEY and CDR2 is SMNVEV (reference sequence). Deletions cut 3 bases from V and 15 bases from J, with 12 bases between. The length of the CDR3 is 11 residues. Amplified TCR beta CDR3 regions came from RNA transcripts. The primer set for the first-round RT-PCR of the TCR CDR3 was HTBI. TCRdb passed the multiplex PCR reads through MiXCR, listing each CDR3 protein once. This repertoire shows roughly 400,000 distinct CDR3 sequences, more than 12% found once; its top ten account for around 27%. This sample stems from a study of T cells in Graves' hyperthyroidism and ophthalmopathy. As for the study in general: The blood sample was taken at first diagnosis, before treatment began. General study findings and limits: A model built on 13 V-J features separated ophthalmopathy from stable hyperthyroidism.

Orbital computed tomography, thyroid ultrasound, serum thyroxine and TRAb, and clinical symptoms together informed the diagnoses. This receptor was taken from a man aged 50 to 60 with Graves' ophthalmopathy. V is TRBV27 and J is TRBJ2-1, with D perhaps TRBD1 (6 bases). Sequenced: blood. CDR3 region: CASSFFGTLFF. CDR3 sequence (DNA): TGTGCCAGCAGTTTTTTCGGGACACTGTTCTTC.